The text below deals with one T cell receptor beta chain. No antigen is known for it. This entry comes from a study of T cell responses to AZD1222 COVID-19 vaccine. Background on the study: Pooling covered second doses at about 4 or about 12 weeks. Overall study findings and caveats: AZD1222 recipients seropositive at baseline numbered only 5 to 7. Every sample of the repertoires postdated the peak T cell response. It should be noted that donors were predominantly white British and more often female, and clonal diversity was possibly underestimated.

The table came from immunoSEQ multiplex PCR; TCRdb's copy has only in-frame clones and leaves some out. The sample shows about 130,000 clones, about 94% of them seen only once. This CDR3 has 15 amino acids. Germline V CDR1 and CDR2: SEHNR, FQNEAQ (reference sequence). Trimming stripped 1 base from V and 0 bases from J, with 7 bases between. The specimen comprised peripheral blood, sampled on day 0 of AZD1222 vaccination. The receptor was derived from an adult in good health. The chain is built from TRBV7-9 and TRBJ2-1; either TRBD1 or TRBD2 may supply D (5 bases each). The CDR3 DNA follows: TGTGCCAGCAGCTTAGTTGGGGGCTCCTACAATGAGCAGTTCTTC. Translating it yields CASSLVGGSYNEQFF. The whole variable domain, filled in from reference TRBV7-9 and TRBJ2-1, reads DTGVSQNPRHKITKRGQNVTFRCDPISEHNRLYWYRQTLGQGPEFLTYFQNEAQLEKSRLLSDRFSAERPKGSFSTLEIQRTEQGDSAMYLCASSLVGGSYNEQFFGPGTRLTVL.